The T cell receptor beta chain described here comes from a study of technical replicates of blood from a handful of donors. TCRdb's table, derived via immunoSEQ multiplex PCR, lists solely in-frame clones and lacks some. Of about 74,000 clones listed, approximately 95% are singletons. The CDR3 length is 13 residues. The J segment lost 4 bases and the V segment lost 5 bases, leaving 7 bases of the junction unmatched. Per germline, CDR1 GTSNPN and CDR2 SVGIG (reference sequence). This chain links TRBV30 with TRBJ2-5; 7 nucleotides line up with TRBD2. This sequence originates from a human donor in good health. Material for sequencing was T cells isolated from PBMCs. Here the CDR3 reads CAWETSPRETQYF. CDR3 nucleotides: TGTGCCTGGGAGACTAGCCCCAGAGAGACCCAGTACTTC.